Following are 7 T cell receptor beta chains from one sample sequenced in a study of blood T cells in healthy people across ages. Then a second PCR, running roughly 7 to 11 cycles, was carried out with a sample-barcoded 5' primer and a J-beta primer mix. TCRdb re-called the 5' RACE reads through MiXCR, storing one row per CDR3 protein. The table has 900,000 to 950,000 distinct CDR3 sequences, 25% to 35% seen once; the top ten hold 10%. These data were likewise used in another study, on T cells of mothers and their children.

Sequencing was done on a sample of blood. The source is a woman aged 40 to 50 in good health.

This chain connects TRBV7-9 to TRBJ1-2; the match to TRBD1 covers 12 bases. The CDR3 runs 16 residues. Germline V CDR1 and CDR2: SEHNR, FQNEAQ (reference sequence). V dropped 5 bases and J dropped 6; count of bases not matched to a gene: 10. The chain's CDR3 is CASSLRDRGREDGYTF. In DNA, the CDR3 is TGTGCCAGCAGCCTCAGGGACAGGGGGCGAGAGGATGGCTACACCTTC. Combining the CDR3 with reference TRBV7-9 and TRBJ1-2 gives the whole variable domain DTGVSQNPRHKITKRGQNVTFRCDPISEHNRLYWYRQTLGQGPEFLTYFQNEAQLEKSRLLSDRFSAERPKGSFSTLEIQRTEQGDSAMYLCASSLRDRGREDGYTFGSGTRLTVV.

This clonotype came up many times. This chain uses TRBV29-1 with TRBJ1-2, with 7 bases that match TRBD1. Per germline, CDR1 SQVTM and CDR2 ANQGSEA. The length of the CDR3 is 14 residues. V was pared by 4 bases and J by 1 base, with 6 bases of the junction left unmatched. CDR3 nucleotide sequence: TGCAGCGTTGGGTTAGGGGGCGGTAACTATGGCTACACCTTC. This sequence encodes CSVGLGGGNYGYTF.

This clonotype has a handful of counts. This CDR3 is CASGRDGAQETQYF. The CDR3 region has the DNA TGCGCCAGCGGACGGGACGGAGCACAAGAGACCCAGTACTTC. The chain couples TRBV5-1 to TRBJ2-5; tentatively, D is TRBD1 or TRBD2 (5 bases each). Deletions cut 7 bases from V and 2 bases from J, with 15 bases between. CDR1 is SGHRS and CDR2 is YFSETQ in the germline V gene. This CDR3 is 14 amino acids long.

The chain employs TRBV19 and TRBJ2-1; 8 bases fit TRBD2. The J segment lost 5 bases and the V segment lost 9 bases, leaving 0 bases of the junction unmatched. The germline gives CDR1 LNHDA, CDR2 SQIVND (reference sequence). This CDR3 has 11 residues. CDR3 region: CASGGDNEQFF. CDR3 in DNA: TGTGCCAGCGGGGGGGACAATGAGCAGTTCTTC.

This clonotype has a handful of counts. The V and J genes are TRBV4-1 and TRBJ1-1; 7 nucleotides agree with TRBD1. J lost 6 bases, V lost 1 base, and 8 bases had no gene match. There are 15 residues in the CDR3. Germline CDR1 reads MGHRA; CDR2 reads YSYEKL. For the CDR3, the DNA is TGCGCCAGCAGCCAAGGACAGGGAATGGTGGCTGAAGCTTTCTTT. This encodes CASSQGQGMVAEAFF.

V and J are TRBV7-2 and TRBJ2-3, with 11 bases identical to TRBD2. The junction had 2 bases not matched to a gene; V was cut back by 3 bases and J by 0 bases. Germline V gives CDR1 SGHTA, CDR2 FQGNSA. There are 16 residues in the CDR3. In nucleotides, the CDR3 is TGTGCCAGCAGCTTTAGCGGGGGGGCTAGCACAGATACGCAGTATTTT. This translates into CASSFSGGASTDTQYF.

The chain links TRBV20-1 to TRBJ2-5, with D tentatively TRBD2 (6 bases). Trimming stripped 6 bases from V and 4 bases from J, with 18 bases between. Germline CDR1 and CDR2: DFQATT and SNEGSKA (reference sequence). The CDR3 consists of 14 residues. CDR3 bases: TGCAGTGCCCAGAGGTGGGACTCTGGAGAGACCCAGTACTTC. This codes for CSAQRWDSGETQYF.